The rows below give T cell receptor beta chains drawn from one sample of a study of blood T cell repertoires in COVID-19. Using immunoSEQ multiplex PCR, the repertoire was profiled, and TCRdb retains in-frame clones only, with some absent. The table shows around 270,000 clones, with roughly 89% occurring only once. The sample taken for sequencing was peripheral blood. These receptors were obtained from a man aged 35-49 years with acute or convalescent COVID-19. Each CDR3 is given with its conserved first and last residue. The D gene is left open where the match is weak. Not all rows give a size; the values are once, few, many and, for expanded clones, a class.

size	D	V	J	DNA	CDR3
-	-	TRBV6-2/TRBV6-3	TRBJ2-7	TGTGCCAGCAGTGTAAGCTCCGAGCAGTACTTC	CASSVSSEQYF
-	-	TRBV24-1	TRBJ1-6	TGTGCCACCTCGGACAGCCTCTATAATTCACCCCTCCACTTT	CATSDSLYNSPLHF
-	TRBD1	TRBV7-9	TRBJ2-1	TGTGCCAGCAGCTTAGGAAGGGGACAGGGAAGGGGGAATTGGGATGAGCAGTTCTTC	CASSLGRGQGRGNWDEQFF
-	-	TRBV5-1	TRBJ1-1	TGCGCCAGCAGCTTAGCAGGGGCCCCAATGAACACTGAAGCTTTCTTT	CASSLAGAPMNTEAFF
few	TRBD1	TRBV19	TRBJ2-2	TGTGCCGCAGACAGGGGATTGGGCGGGGAGCTGTTTTTT	CAADRGLGGELFF
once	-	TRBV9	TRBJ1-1	TGTGCCAGCAGCGAAGACAGGTTTCCCGCTGAAGCTTTCTTT	CASSEDRFPAEAFF
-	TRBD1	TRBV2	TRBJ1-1	TGTGCCAGCAGGGCACAGGGGGCGCCGGGCACTGAAGCTTTCTTT	CASRAQGAPGTEAFF
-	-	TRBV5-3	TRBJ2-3	TGTGCCCCCGCGTCAGATACGCAGTATTTT	CAPASDTQYF
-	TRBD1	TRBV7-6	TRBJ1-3	TGTGCCAGCAGCGACCAGACAGGGTTCGGAAACACCATATATTTT	CASSDQTGFGNTIYF
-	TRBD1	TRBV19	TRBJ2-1	TGTGCCAGTAGTATAGCAGGGGGCGGTGAGCAGTTCTTC	CASSIAGGGEQFF
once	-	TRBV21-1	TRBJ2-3	TGTGCCAGCAGCAAAAGGGAAAGGGGTCATACGCAGTATTTT	CASSKRERGHTQYF
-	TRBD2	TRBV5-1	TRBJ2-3	TGCGCCAGCAGCTCCGGACTAGCGGGCCCAACAGATACGCAGTATTTT	CASSSGLAGPTDTQYF
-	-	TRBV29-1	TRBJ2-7	TGCAGCGTTGAAGTGAGAACGGGACTCCGATCCTACGAGCAGTACTTC	CSVEVRTGLRSYEQYF
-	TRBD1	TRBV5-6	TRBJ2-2	TGTGCCAGCAGCTCCCGGGACAGAGACACCGGGGAGCTGTTTTTT	CASSSRDRDTGELFF
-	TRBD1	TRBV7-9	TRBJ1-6	TGTGCCAGCAGTGTGGACAGGGGAAACGATAATTCACCCCTCCACTTT	CASSVDRGNDNSPLHF
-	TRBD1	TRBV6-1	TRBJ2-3	TGTGCCAGCAGTGACGGGACAGGCGGATTTACAGATACGCAGTATTTT	CASSDGTGGFTDTQYF
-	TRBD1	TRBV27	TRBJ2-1	TGTGCCAGCAGCCGGTGGGGACAGGGGGCGCCGAATGAGCAGTTCTTC	CASSRWGQGAPNEQFF
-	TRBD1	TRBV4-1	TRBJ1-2	TGCGCCAGCAGCTTAAGCCCCCTTACAGGGGTTAGGGATGGCTACACCTTC	CASSLSPLTGVRDGYTF
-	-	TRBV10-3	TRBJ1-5	TGTGCCATCAGTACAGGGCTACGGCCCCAGCATTTT	CAISTGLRPQHF
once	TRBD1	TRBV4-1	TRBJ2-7	TGCGCCAGCAGCTCTCACGACAGGGGCCCCAACTACGAGCAGTACTTC	CASSSHDRGPNYEQYF
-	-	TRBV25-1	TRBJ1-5	TGTGCCAGCAGCCCCATCGACGGCGGGTATAGCAATCAGCCCCAGCATTTT	CASSPIDGGYSNQPQHF
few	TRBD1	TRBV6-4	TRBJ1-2	TGTGCCAGCAGTGACTCGAGACAGGGAGGCGACTATGGCTACACCTTC	CASSDSRQGGDYGYTF
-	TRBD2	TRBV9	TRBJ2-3	TGTGCCAGCAGCGTAGGACTAGCGGGGACTAGCACAGATACGCAGTATTTT	CASSVGLAGTSTDTQYF
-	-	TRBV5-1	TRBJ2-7	TGCGCCAGCAGCTTGGAACTCCTCTCCTACGAGCAGTACTTC	CASSLELLSYEQYF
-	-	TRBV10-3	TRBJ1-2	TGTGCCATCAGTGAGGTAGGGAGTACCTATGGCTACACCTTC	CAISEVGSTYGYTF
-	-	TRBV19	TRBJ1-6	TGTGCCAGTAAAGAGTCACCCCTCCACTTT	CASKESPLHF
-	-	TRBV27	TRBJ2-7	TGTGCCAGCAGTTCCGTATGGGGAGACCCCTACGAGCAGTACTTC	CASSSVWGDPYEQYF
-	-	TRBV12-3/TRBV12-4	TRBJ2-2	TGTGCCAGCAGTTCCGGGGTCGGGGAGCTGTTTTTT	CASSSGVGELFF
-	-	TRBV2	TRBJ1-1	TGTGCCAGCAGTGGTGGAGGAAGGGTTCGGGTAACTGAAGCTTTCTTT	CASSGGGRVRVTEAFF
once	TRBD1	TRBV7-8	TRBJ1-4	TGTGCCAGCAGCATACAGGGGTCGTATGAAAAACTGTTTTTT	CASSIQGSYEKLFF
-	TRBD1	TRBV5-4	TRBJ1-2	TGTGCCAGCAGCGCGGGACAGGGGGCGAATTTGCGATATGGCTACACCTTC	CASSAGQGANLRYGYTF
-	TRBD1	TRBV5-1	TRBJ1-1	TGCGCCAGCAGCTTGGCCTTACAGGGGATGAACACTGAAGCTTTCTTT	CASSLALQGMNTEAFF
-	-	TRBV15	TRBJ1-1	TGTGCCACCAGCAGGGCGCGGGGGTCTAACACTGAAGCTTTCTTT	CATSRARGSNTEAFF
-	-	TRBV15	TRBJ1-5	TGTGCCACCAGCAGAGATCTAGTAGGCAATCAGCCCCAGCATTTT	CATSRDLVGNQPQHF